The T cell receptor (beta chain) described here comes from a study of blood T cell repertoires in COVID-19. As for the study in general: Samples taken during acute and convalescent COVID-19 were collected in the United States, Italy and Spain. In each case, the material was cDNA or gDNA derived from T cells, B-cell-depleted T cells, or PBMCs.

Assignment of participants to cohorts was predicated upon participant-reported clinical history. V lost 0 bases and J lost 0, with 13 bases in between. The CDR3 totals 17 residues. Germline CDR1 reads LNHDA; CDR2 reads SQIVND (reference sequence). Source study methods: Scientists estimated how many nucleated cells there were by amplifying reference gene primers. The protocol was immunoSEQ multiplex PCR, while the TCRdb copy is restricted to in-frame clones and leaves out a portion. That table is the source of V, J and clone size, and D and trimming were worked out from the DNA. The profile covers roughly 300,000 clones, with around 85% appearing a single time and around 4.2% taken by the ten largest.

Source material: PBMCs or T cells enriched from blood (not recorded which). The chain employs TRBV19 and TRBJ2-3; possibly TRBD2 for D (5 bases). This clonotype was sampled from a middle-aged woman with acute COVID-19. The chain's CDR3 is CASSIEGASTSTDTQYF. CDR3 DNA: TGTGCCAGTAGTATAGAGGGAGCGTCTACTAGCACAGATACGCAGTATTTT.